The T cell receptor (beta chain) described here comes from a study of beta chain features in type 1 diabetes. Ten or more counts support this clone. The antigen is undetermined. This CDR3 contains 15 residues. Germline CDR1 SGHTA, CDR2 FQGNSA. V lost 3 bases and J lost 4; bases outside the gene matches: 3. Overall study findings and caveats: Moderate but significant shortening of TCRB CDR3s was recorded in all four CD4+ subsets from Type 1 diabetes patients. The naive, central memory and Treg TCRB repertoires of patients appeared to be more similar to one another than those of healthy donors.

cDNA synthesis used the whole RNA isolate, giving expressed TCRB sequences. Only in-frame clones appear in the TCRdb table, and some are missing; sequencing was by immunoSEQ multiplex PCR. The sample has more than 300,000 clones; 8.5% to 10% are singletons. The sequence came from a man aged 25-40 years with type 1 diabetes. The chain combines TRBV7-2 with TRBJ1-1; 12 positions match TRBD1. The specimen sequenced was central memory CD4+ T cells from blood. The CDR3 loop is CASSFGTGGFTEAFF. As DNA, the CDR3 is TGTGCCAGCAGCTTTGGGACAGGGGGCTTCACTGAAGCTTTCTTT.